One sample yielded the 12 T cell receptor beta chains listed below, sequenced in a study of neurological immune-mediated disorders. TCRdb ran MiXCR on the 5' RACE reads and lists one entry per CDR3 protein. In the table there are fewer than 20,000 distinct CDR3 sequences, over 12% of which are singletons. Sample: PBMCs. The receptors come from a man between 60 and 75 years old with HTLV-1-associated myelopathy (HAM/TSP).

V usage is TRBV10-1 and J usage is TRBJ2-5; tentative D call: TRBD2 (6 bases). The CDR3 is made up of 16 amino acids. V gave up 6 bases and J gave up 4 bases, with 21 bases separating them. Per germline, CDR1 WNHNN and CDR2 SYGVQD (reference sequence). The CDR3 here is CASSDGTYGATETQYF. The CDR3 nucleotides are TGCGCCAGCAGCGACGGGACTTACGGGGCCACAGAGACCCAGTACTTC.

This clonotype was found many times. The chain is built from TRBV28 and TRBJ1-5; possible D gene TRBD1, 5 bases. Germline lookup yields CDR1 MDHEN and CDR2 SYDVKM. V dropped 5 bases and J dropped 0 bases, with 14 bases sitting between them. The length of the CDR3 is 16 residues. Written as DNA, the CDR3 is TGTGCCAGCAGTGGCGGGGCCCTGGGTAGCAATCAGCCCCAGCATTTT. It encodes CASSGGALGSNQPQHF.

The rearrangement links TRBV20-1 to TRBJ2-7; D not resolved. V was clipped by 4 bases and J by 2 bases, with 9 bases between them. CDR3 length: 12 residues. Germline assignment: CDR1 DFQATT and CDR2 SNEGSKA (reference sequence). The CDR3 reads CSAKVSAYEQYF. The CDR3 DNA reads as TGCAGTGCTAAAGTATCAGCCTACGAGCAGTACTTC.

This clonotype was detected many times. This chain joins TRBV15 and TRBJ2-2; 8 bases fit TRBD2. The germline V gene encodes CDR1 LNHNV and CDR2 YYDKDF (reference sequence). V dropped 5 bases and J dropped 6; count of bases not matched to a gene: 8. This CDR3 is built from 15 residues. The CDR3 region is CATSPGGGRPGELFF. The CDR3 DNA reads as TGTGCCACCAGCCCTGGGGGCGGGAGGCCCGGGGAGCTGTTTTTT.

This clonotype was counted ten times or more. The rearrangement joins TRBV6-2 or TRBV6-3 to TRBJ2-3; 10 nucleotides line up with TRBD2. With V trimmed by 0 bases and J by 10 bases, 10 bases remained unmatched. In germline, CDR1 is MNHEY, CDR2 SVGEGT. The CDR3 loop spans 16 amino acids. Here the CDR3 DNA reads TGTGCCAGCAGTTACTCTAGCGGGGGGCACTCCCCGGCGCAGTATTTT. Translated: CASSYSSGGHSPAQYF.

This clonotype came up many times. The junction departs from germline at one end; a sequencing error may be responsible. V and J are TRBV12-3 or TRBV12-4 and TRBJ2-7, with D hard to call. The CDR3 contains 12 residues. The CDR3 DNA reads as TGTGCCAGCAGCTTAGCCCCCTACGAGCAGTACTTC. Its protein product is CASSLAPYEQYF.

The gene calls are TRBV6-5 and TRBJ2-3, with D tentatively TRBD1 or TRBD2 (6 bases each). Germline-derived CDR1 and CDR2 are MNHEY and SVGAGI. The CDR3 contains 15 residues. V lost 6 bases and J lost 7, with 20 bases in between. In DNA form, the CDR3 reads TGTGCCAGCAGGACGACGGGGGCGTCACTAAATACGCAGTATTTT. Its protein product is CASRTTGASLNTQYF.

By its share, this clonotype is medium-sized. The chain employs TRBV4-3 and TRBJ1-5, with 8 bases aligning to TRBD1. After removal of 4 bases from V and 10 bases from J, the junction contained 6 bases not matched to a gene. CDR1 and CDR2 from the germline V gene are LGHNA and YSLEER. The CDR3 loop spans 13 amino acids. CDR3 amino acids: CASSLAGGGPQHF. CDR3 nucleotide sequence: TGCGCCAGCAGCCTCGCAGGGGGCGGTCCCCAGCATTTT.

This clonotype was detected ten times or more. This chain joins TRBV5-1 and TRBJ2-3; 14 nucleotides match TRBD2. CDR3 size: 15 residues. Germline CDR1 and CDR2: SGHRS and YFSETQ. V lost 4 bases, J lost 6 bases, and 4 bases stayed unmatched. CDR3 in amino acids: CASSLGLAGADTQYF. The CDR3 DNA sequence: TGCGCCAGCAGCCTGGGACTAGCGGGGGCGGATACGCAGTATTTT.

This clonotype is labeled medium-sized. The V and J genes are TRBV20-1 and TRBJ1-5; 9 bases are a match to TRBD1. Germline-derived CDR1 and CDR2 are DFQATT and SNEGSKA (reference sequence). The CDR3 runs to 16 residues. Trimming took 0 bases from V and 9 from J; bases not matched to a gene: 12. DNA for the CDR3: TGCAGTGCTAGAGAACTACAGGGGGCGGTGGGGATGCCCCAGCATTTT. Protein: CSARELQGAVGMPQHF.

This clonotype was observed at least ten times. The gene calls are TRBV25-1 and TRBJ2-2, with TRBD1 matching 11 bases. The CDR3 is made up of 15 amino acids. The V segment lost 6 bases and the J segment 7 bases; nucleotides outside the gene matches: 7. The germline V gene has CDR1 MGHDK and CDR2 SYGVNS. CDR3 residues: CASREDRGQVGELFF. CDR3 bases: TGTGCCAGCAGGGAGGACAGGGGGCAGGTCGGGGAGCTGTTTTTT.

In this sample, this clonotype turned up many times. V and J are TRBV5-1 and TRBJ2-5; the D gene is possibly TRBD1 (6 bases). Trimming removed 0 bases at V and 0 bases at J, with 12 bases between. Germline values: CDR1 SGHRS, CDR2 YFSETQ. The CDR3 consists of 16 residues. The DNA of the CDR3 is TGCGCCAGCAGCTTGGCCGGGACATCGTACCAAGAGACCCAGTACTTC. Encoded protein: CASSLAGTSYQETQYF.